Given below is one T cell receptor (beta chain) in context. This sample is part of a study of blood T cell repertoires in COVID-19. Study in general: Samples came from the United States, Italy and Spain, spanning acute and convalescent COVID-19. PBMCs, B-cell-depleted T cells, or T cells were the source of the cDNA or gDNA that made up the material.

Original methodology: Amplification from reference gene primers served as the basis for estimated nucleated cell counts. Data came from immunoSEQ multiplex PCR; TCRdb stores just in-frame clones and leaves some out. V, J and clone size were drawn from that table, and D and trimming were deduced from the DNA. The sample contains 240,000 or so clones, around 84% of which appear only once. The germline gives CDR1 LGHDT, CDR2 YNNKEL (reference sequence). V was pared by 1 base and J by 4 bases, with 3 bases of the junction left unmatched. The CDR3 is 15 amino acids. The chain carries TRBV3-1 (or the pseudogene TRBV3-2) and TRBJ2-1, with 8 nucleotides matching TRBD2. The origin of this receptor is a woman aged 18-30 years with acute or convalescent COVID-19. The specimen sequenced was peripheral blood. CDR3 region: CASSQATSVYNEQFF. The CDR3 DNA reads TGTGCCAGCAGCCAAGCGACTAGCGTTTACAATGAGCAGTTCTTC.